Following are 14 T cell receptor beta chains from one sample sequenced in a study of blood T cell repertoires in COVID-19. Libraries were prepared by immunoSEQ multiplex PCR; TCRdb keeps only in-frame clonotypes and omits some of them. Of over 130,000 clones in the sample, 65% to 90% were seen once. The sequenced sample consisted of peripheral blood. The receptor set was obtained from a man aged 50-60 years with acute or convalescent COVID-19.

The rearrangement uses TRBV6-2 or TRBV6-3 and TRBJ1-5; 10 nucleotides align to TRBD1. The junction had 8 bases not matched to a gene; V was cut back by 6 bases and J by 9 bases. The V gene's germline CDR1 is MNHEY and CDR2 SVGEGT. The CDR3 covers 14 residues. CDR3 DNA sequence: TGTGCCAGCAGCCCCGGACAGGGGGGAGGGCCCCAGCATTTT. It yields the protein CASSPGQGGGPQHF.

The chain has TRBV5-1 and TRBJ1-5; D ambiguous. Germline V gives CDR1 SGHRS, CDR2 YFSETQ. V was shortened by 0 bases and J by 3 bases, with 10 bases between the two germline ends. CDR3 size: 15 residues. Here the CDR3 reads CASSLDGGNNQPQHF. CDR3 nucleotides: TGCGCCAGCAGCTTGGATGGTGGCAACAATCAGCCCCAGCATTTT.

The gene calls are TRBV30 and TRBJ2-7; 10 nucleotides align to TRBD2. Germline V gene sequence: CDR1 GTSNPN, CDR2 SVGIG (reference sequence). CDR3 size: 12 residues. The ends lost 6 bases at V and 4 bases at J; junction bases unmatched: 3. The CDR3 DNA reads TGTGCCTGCCGACTAGCGGGTTACGAGCAGTACTTC. It specifies CACRLAGYEQYF.

This clone was observed a handful of times. The genes are TRBV27 and TRBJ1-2; D not certain. This CDR3 has 15 amino acids. Germline V lookup: CDR1 MNHEY, CDR2 SMNVEV (reference sequence). Trimming stripped 3 bases from V and 7 bases from J, with 18 bases between. The CDR3 DNA reads as TGTGCCAGCAGTTTGGGCGGGGATAACTCTTTTGGCTACACCTTC. It encodes CASSLGGDNSFGYTF.

The chain employs TRBV28 and TRBJ2-7, with D perhaps TRBD2 (6 bases). There are 12 residues in the CDR3. V shed 10 bases and J shed 2 bases, with 12 bases lying between them. Germline CDR1 is MDHEN and CDR2 is SYDVKM. The CDR3 DNA is TGTGCCATCGCGGGACCCCCCTACGAGCAGTACTTC. Translating it yields CAIAGPPYEQYF.

Of note for this clone: One end of the junction varies from germline; a read error may be responsible. V usage is TRBV13 and J usage is TRBJ2-1, with TRBD2 matching 10 bases. The CDR3 has 15 amino acids. From germline, CDR1 is PRHDT and CDR2 FYEKMQ (reference sequence). The CDR3 DNA reads as TGTGCCAGCAGCTTAAGGACTAGCGGCAACCAAGAGATCCTCTTC. Its translation: CASSLRTSGNQEILF.

V usage is TRBV5-4 and J usage is TRBJ1-1, with a weak D call TRBD1 (6 bases). The CDR3 extends over 15 amino acids. V lost 1 base to trimming and J lost 5 bases, with 15 bases between them. Looked up from germline, CDR1 is SGHNT and CDR2 is YYREEE (reference sequence). The CDR3 sequence: CASSLSPSDRTEAFF. CDR3 DNA sequence: TGTGCCAGCAGCTTGAGCCCCTCTGACAGGACTGAAGCTTTCTTT.

The chain is built from TRBV7-9 and TRBJ2-7; weak D call: TRBD2 (6 bases). The V and J ends lost 8 bases and 3 bases respectively, with 17 bases between them. Germline V gives CDR1 SEHNR, CDR2 FQNEAQ (reference sequence). The CDR3 has 14 residues. CDR3 sequence (DNA): TGTGCCAGCGGTGGGAGCCAGGACTACTACGAGCAGTACTTC. It codes for CASGGSQDYYEQYF.

The rearrangement joins TRBV5-4 to TRBJ2-2; TRBD2 might be the D (6 bases). The CDR3 spans 14 residues. Germline V gene lookup returns CDR1 SGHNT and CDR2 YYREEE (reference sequence). With 0 bases removed from V and 5 bases from J, the gap between germline ends came to 8 bases. This CDR3 reads CASSLVGGTGELFF. The CDR3 nucleotides are TGTGCCAGCAGCTTGGTTGGGGGGACCGGGGAGCTGTTTTTT.

The rearrangement uses TRBV9 and TRBJ1-3; D remains ambiguous. Germline lookup yields CDR1 SGDLS and CDR2 YYNGEE. Trimming took off 0 bases at V and 0 bases at J, with 7 bases between the two ends. The CDR3 consists of 15 residues. The CDR3 region is CASSVEEGSGNTIYF. The CDR3 coding sequence is TGTGCCAGCAGCGTAGAAGAGGGCTCTGGAAACACCATATATTTT.

This rearrangement joins TRBV6-1 to TRBJ2-2; 11 positions agree with TRBD1. The J segment lost 1 base and the V segment lost 1 base, leaving 11 bases of the junction unmatched. The CDR3 has 20 residues. CDR1 MNHNS and CDR2 SASEGT come from the germline V gene. This CDR3 reads CASSEGRYGQGAMNTGELFF. CDR3 in DNA: TGTGCCAGCAGTGAAGGGAGGTATGGACAGGGGGCTATGAACACCGGGGAGCTGTTTTTT.

This clone has only a few counts. The rearrangement links TRBV3-1 (or the pseudogene TRBV3-2) to TRBJ2-7; no clear D. CDR1 LGHDT and CDR2 YNNKEL come from the germline V gene (reference sequence). The CDR3 is 14 amino acids. Between the trimmed V and J ends, which lost 4 bases and 2 bases, there was a span of 12 bases. This CDR3 reads CASSRDPGAYEQYF. The CDR3 bases are TGTGCCAGCAGCCGAGACCCGGGTGCCTACGAGCAGTACTTC.

CDR3 loop: CASSSTGLSSYEQYF. The CDR3 nucleotides read TGTGCCAGCAGCTCAACAGGGCTTAGCTCCTACGAGCAGTACTTC. This chain connects TRBV5-6 to TRBJ2-7; a possible D gene is TRBD1 (6 bases). The V end was cut by 3 bases, the J end by 0 bases, with 13 bases between. The CDR3 totals 15 residues. Germline assignment: CDR1 SGHDT and CDR2 YYEEEE.

The chain employs TRBV6-2 or TRBV6-3 and TRBJ1-1; 8 bases line up with TRBD1. The CDR3 length is 12 residues. Unmatched junction bases numbered 3, after V lost 4 bases and J lost 8 bases. Per germline, CDR1 MNHEY and CDR2 SVGEGT. This chain's CDR3 is CASSWTGWEAFF. The DNA for the CDR3 is TGTGCCAGCAGTTGGACAGGGTGGGAAGCTTTCTTT.